The sequence of this T cell receptor (beta chain) was determined in a study of OX40 agonist ivuxolimab in advanced cancers. Study details: Age averaged around 54 years (range about 23 to 80), and 70% to 85% were male.

Patients with autoimmune history or systemic immunosuppression were excluded. Peripheral blood came from all dose cohorts at three timepoints. Study observations and caveats: The mean number of expanded clones was higher in CD8+ T cells than in CD4+.

The assay was immunoSEQ multiplex PCR, and TCRdb's table has in-frame clones only and misses some. Of roughly 36,000 clones in the sample, around 74% are singletons; the top ten hold roughly a fifth. A remark on this clone: The antigen remains unidentified.

The TCR was taken from an adult with an advanced solid tumor such as melanoma, head and neck, liver or kidney cancer. The sequencing used CD4+ or CD8+ T cells sorted from blood, collected in a trial of the OX40 agonist ivuxolimab.

The CDR3 DNA is TGTGCCAGCAGTGCTGACAGGGGAGGCACTGAAGCTTTCTTT. It specifies CASSADRGGTEAFF. The genes are TRBV25-1 and TRBJ1-1, with TRBD1 identical over 8 bases. V shed 4 bases and J 4 bases; nucleotides not matched to a gene: 5. Germline CDR1 and CDR2: MGHDK and SYGVNS. The length of the CDR3 is 14 residues.